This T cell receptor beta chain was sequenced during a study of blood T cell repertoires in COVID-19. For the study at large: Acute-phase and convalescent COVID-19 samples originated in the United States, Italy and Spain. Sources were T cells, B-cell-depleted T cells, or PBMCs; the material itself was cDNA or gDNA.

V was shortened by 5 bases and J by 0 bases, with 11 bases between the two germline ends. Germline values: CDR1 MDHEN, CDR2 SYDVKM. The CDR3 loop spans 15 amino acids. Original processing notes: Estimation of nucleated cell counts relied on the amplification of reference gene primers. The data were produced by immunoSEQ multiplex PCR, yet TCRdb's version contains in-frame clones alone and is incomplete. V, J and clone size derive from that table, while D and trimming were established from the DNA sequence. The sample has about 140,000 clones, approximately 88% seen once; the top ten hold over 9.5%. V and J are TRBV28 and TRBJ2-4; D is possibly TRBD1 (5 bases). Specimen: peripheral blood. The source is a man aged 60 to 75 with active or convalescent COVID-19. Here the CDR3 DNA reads TGTGCCAGCAGTGGGGCGGAACTAGCCAAAAACATTCAGTACTTC. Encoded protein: CASSGAELAKNIQYF.